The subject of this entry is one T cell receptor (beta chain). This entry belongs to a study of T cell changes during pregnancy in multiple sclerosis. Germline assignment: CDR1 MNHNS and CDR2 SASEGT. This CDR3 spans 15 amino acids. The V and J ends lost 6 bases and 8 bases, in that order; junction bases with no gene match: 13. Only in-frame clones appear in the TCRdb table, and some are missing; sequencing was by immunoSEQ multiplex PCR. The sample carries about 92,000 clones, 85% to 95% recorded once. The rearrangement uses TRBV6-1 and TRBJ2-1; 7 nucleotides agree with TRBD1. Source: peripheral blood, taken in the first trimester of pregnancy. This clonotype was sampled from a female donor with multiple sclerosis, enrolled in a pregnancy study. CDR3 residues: CASSPYRGGMDEQFF. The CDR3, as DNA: TGTGCCAGCAGCCCCTACAGGGGTGGGATGGATGAGCAGTTCTTC.